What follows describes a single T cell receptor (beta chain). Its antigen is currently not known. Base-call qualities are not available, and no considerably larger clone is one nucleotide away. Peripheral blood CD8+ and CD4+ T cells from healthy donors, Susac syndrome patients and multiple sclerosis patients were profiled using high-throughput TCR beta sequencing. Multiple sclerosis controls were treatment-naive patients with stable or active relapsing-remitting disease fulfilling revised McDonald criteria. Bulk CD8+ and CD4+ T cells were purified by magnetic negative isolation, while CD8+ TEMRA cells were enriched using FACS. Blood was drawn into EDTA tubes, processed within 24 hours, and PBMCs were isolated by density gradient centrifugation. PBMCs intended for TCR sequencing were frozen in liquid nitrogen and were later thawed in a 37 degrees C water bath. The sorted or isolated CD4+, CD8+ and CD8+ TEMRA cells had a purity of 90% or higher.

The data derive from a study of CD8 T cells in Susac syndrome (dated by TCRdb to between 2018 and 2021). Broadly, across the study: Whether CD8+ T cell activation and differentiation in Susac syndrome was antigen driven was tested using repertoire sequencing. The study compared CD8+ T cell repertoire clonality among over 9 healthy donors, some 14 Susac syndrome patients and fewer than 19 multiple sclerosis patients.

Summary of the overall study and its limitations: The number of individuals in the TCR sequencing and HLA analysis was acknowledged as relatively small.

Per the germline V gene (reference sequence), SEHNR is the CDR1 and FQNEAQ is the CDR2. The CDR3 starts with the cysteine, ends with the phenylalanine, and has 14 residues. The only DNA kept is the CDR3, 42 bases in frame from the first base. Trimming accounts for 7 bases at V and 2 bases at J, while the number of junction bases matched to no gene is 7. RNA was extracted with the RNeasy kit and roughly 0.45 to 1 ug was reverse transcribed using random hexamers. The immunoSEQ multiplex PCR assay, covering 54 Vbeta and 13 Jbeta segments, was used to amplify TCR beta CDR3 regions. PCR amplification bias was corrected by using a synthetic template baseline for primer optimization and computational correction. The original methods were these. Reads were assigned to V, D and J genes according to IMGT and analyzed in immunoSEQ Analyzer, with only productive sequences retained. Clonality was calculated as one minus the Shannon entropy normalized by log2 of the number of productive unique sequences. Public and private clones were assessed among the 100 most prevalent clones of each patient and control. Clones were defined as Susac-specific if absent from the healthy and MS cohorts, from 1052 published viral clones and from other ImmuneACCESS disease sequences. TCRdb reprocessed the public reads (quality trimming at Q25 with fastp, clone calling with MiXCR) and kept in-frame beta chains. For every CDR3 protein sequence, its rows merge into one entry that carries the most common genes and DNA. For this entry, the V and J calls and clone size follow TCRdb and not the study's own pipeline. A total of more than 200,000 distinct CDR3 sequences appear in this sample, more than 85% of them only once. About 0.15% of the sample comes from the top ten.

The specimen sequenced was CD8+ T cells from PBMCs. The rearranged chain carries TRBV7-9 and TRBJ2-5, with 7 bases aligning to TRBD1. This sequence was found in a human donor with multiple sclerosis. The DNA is TGTGCCAGCAACCAGACAGGGTCTCAAGAGACCCAGTACTTC. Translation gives CASNQTGSQETQYF. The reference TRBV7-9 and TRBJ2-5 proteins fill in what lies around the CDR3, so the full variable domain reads DTGVSQNPRHKITKRGQNVTFRCDPISEHNRLYWYRQTLGQGPEFLTYFQNEAQLEKSRLLSDRFSAERPKGSFSTLEIQRTEQGDSAMYLCASNQTGSQETQYFGPGTRLLVL.